This T cell receptor (beta chain) was sequenced in a study of PD-1 blockade in classical Hodgkin lymphoma (dated by TCRdb to 2020 to 2022). Turning to the overall study: Nivolumab dosing was 3 mg/kg intravenously every 2 weeks, continuing until either disease progression or unacceptable toxicity. The study used TCR beta sequencing and CyTOF to define a peripheral blood immune signature of response to PD-1 blockade in classical Hodgkin lymphoma. What the study reported, not specific to this receptor: A significant rise by C4D1 was seen in CD4+ but not CD8+ TCR diversity (p=0.0027 vs p=0.16), with the rise being most apparent in complete responders (p=0.02). The study was restricted to a single clinical trial cohort, and the causes of repertoire differences, possibly disease activity or prior therapy, were left undefined. Diversity was lower in patients who began nivolumab less than 1 year after ASCT, so these patients were left out of later analyses to avoid confounding by immune reconstitution. Baseline TCR diversity was reported as lower in newly diagnosed patients than in healthy donors, and lower still in relapsed/refractory patients. Trial patients with a complete response had baseline diversity similar to that of newly diagnosed patients, while partial responders and progressors had significantly lower diversity.

Genomic DNA was extracted with the Qiagen DNeasy kit from unsorted PBMCs and from negatively selected CD4+ and CD8+ fractions. TCR beta CDR3 regions were amplified by immunoSEQ multiplex PCR using primers annealing to V and J segments. A synthetic immune receptor repertoire was used to minimize amplification bias, and any remaining bias was removed computationally after sequencing. From the authors' description of their analysis: Repertoire diversity was quantified as the Shannon entropy index using custom Python scripts. The unsorted, CD4+ and CD8+ repertoires were each analyzed separately, with the exception of combined analyses, where CD4+ and CD8+ sequences were merged in silico. Clonal expansion was defined as at least a 2-fold frequency increase after treatment relative to C1D1, with a pseudocount of 0.5 for undetected baseline clones. Singleton clones were defined as clones with 0 or 1 copy at C1D1, and non-singleton clones were defined as clones with 2 or more copies. By matching protein sequences in sorted samples from the same patient, clones expanded in unsorted samples were annotated as CD4+, CD8+ or unknown. Diversity changes from C1D1 to C4D1 were tested in paired samples using Wilcoxon tests. In its TCRdb copy, this immuneACCESS table keeps in-frame sequences only and misses some clones. Where compared with another copy, unresolved V genes explain less than half of these, and the others have no known cause. Clonal size and the V and J genes are those of that table, whereas D and trimming came from the DNA. This sample holds 40,000 to 50,000 clones; more than 70% were observed only once. The top ten clones comprise 13% of the sample.

Worth noting for this clone: Its recognized antigen is unknown. Base qualities are not recorded, but no much larger clone differs from it by a single base.

The time point label of this sample denotes: cycle 1 day 1 (C1D1), immediately before nivolumab initiation. Every trial patient had relapsed following autologous stem cell transplantation, and prior brentuximab vedotin exposure was what differed among cohorts A, B and C. The trial cohort was composed of about 53 patients with relapsed/refractory classical Hodgkin lymphoma, for whom complete response, partial response or progressive disease was recorded as best overall response. In the multi-cohort phase II CheckMate 205 trial, trial patients received single-agent nivolumab. Best overall response was determined by an independent review committee according to the 2007 International Working Group response criteria. Trial PBMCs were collected just before the start of nivolumab (C1D1) and during therapy at cycle 2 day 1 and cycle 4 day 1. Peripheral blood was collected in 8 mL Vacutainer Cell Preparation Tubes, from which PBMCs were isolated by centrifugation and then cryopreserved.

CDR1 and CDR2, looked up from the germline V gene (reference sequence), are DFQATT and SNEGSKA. V sheds 6 bases and J sheds 1 base, leaving 0 bases between their ends. The CDR3 numbers 10 residues from cysteine through phenylalanine. Only the CDR3 DNA is retained, 30 bases long and in frame from the first base. The source material was peripheral blood mononuclear cells (PBMCs), sampled at baseline. This clonotype originated in a human donor with classical Hodgkin lymphoma. The chain is made from TRBV20-1 and TRBJ1-4; the D gene cannot be named for sure. This receptor carries the CDR3 CSATNEKLFF. The nucleotide sequence is given as TGCAGTGCAACTAATGAAAAACTGTTTTTT.